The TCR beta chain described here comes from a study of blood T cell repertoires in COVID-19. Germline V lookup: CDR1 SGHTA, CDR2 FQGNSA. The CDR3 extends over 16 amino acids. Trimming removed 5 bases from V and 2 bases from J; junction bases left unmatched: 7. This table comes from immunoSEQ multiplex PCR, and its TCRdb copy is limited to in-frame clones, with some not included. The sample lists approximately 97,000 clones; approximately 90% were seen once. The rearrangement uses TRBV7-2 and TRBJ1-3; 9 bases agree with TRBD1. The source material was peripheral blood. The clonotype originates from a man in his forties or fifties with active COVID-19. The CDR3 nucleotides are TGTGCCAGCAGCCCGACCTGGGACAGGGCTGGAAACACCATATATTTT. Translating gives CASSPTWDRAGNTIYF.